The clone carrying this TCR beta chain was found many times. What it recognizes is unknown. The sample comes from a study of T-cell memory formation after mild COVID-19. Study-wide context: TCR clusters mostly belonged to single donors. Study results and limitations: Proof of SARS-CoV-2 specificity was absent for the second-wave clones that crested on day 37. Clones contracting across day 15 to 85 had a balanced CD4/CD8 profile; later expanding clones leaned CD4+.

5'RACE primed at constant segments yielded TCR alpha and TCR beta cDNA libraries bearing sample barcodes and UMIs. TCRdb processed the 5' RACE reads anew with MiXCR; each CDR3 protein has one entry. The sample has approximately 190,000 distinct CDR3 sequences, about 18% seen once. V shed 4 bases and J 5 bases; nucleotides not matched to a gene: 10. Per germline, CDR1 LGHDT and CDR2 YNNKEL (reference sequence). This CDR3 is 15 amino acids long. This clonotype was obtained from an adult woman who had mild COVID-19 (a few samples of this study predate the infection). Cell type and time point are not known. The sample comprised PBMCs or a T cell subset sorted from them (not recorded which). The V gene is TRBV3-1, the J gene TRBJ2-5; TRBD1 matches 7 bases. This chain's CDR3 is CASSPRGSYGETQYF. The DNA for the CDR3 is TGTGCCAGCAGCCCCAGGGGGTCTTACGGGGAGACCCAGTACTTC.